This T cell receptor (beta chain) was identified during a study of blood T cell repertoires in COVID-19. Method: immunoSEQ multiplex PCR; TCRdb's copy keeps in-frame clones and lacks some. Here the sample spans a few hundred thousand clones, about 86% being singletons. Germline V gene lookup returns CDR1 SGDLS and CDR2 YYNGEE. The CDR3 is made up of 14 amino acids. Trimming stripped 4 bases from V and 2 bases from J, with 13 bases between. The specimen sequenced was PBMCs or T cells enriched from blood (not recorded which). The chain carries TRBV9 and TRBJ2-7, with D maybe TRBD2 (6 bases). The sequence was collected from a man aged 45-65 years who had recovered from COVID-19. The CDR3 sequence is CASSPTGLPYEQYF. The CDR3 DNA reads as TGTGCCAGCAGCCCTACGGGACTCCCCTACGAGCAGTACTTC.